Included here is one T cell receptor (beta chain) sequence, with context. No count is recorded, yet this clonotype rates as medium-sized (0.01 to 0.1%) from its frequency. Its target antigen remains unknown. CDR1 MNHNY and CDR2 SVGAGI are derived from the germline V gene (reference sequence). CDR3 length: 14 amino acids, cysteine to phenylalanine. No DNA sequence was recorded. Per sample, around 250 ng of peripheral blood genomic DNA, 35,000 to 45,000 genome equivalents, was used for TRB amplification. This record comes from a study of T cell clusters in autoimmune cytopenias (dated by TCRdb to the late 2010s). Describing the broader study: A median TRB sequencing depth of 50,000 or so reads per sample was reached, and a median of approximately 2,400 distinct TRB clonotypes per sample was obtained. TRB and IGH repertoires from peripheral blood were sequenced in autoimmune cytopenia patients at active disease and during treatment follow-up, with healthy, CLL and autoimmune hepatitis controls included alongside. The goal of the study was to determine whether autoimmune cytopenia patients have a disease-specific immune repertoire signature that could serve as a blood-based biomarker.

TRB rearrangements were amplified by multiplex PCR using a touch-down protocol with TRB-A and TRB-B primer pools mixed in one tube. Illumina adapters and sample indices were attached to the amplicons through two consecutive PCR reactions using Phusion HS II polymerase. Amplicons were gel-purified with the NucleoSpin Gel and PCR Clean-up kit, then quantified by Qubit and quality-checked on an Agilent 2100 Bioanalyzer. Sequencing of the libraries was performed on an Illumina MiSeq with 600-cycle, single-indexed, paired-end runs. Concerning the study's data processing: MiXCR version 2.1.12 with the default MiXCR reference library was used to align and assemble TRB reads. A clone was defined by each unique CDR3 nucleotide sequence, and the analysis included only productive sequences with two or more reads. To assess repertoire diversity, an R script computed alpha-parameterized diversity profiles (alpha 0 to 5), which included the Shannon (alpha 1) and Simpson (alpha 2) indices. Combinatorial TRB VJ usage was computed with the tcR package and compared between cohorts by principal component analysis with ade4. GLIPH was used to cluster TCRbeta CDR3s in pairs of cohorts matched for age and read depth, and a Wilcoxon test was used to compare cluster frequencies. TCRdb reprocessed the reads and provides one entry for every CDR3 protein sequence; no DNA is given. The V and J calls and clone size are TCRdb's, not the authors'. This sample's clone table shows about 5,100 distinct CDR3 sequences. Of the sample, 26% is held by the ten largest clones.

Findings and caveats that apply to the study as a whole: GLIPH suggested that primary autoimmune cytopenia patients lacked physiological T cell clusters: 50 to 55 clusters were exclusive to healthy donors versus some 16 exclusive to patients. The T cell clusters were defined in silico only, and their functional role remained to be validated experimentally. TRB repertoire shifts, with less even repertoires in secondary cytopenia and CLL, mostly reflected lymphoma bias rather than autoimmunity. The cluster-lack signature was not observed for secondary cytopenia versus CLL, as the signature was apparently masked by the dominant lymphoma-associated repertoire. Almost three-fold more exclusive TRB clusters were observed in healthy donors than in active autoimmune hepatitis patients, consistent with an autoimmunity-wide signature.

The V and J segments used are TRBV6-6 and TRBJ1-6. Sample: peripheral blood. This clonotype was obtained from a human donor with an autoimmune cytopenia or autoimmune hepatitis (not recorded which). The CDR3 corresponds to CASAGLVPNSPLHF.